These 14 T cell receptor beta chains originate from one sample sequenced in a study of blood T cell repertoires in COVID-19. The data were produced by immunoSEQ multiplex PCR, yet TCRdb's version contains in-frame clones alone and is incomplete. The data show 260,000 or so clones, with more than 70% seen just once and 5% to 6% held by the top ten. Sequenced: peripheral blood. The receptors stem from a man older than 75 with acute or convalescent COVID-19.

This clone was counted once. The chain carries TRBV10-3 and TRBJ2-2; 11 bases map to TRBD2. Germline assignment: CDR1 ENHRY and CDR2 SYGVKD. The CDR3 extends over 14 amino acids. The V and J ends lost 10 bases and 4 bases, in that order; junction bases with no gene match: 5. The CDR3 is CATLAGGVTGELFF. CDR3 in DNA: TGTGCCACGCTAGCGGGAGGCGTCACCGGGGAGCTGTTTTTT.

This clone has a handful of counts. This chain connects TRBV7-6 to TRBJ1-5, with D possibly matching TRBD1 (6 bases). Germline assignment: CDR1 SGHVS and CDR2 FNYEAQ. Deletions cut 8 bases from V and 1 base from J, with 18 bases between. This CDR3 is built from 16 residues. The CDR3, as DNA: TGTGCCAGCTGTGGGGGGGGCGCGGGAAGCAATCAGCCCCAGCATTTT. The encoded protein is CASCGGGAGSNQPQHF.

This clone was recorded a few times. CDR3 protein: CSVEEGTSPTKIQETQYF. The CDR3 DNA reads as TGCAGCGTTGAAGAGGGGACTAGCCCAACCAAGATCCAAGAGACCCAGTACTTC. The V and J genes are TRBV29-1 and TRBJ2-5; 9 nucleotides agree with TRBD2. The germline CDR1 and CDR2 sequences are SQVTM and ANQGSEA. Germline trimming cut 0 bases from V and 1 base from J; bases unmatched to any gene: 12. This CDR3 is built from 18 residues.

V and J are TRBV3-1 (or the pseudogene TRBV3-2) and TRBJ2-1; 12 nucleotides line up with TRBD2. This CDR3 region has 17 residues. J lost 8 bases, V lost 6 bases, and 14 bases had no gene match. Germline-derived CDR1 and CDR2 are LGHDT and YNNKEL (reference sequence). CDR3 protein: CASSPTPLAGGGDEQFF. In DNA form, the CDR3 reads TGTGCCAGCAGTCCTACCCCTCTAGCGGGAGGGGGTGATGAGCAGTTCTTC.

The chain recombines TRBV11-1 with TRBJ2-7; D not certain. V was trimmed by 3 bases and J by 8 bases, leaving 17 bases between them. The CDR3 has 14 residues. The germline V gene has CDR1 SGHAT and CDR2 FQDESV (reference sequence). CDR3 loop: CASSFALGAVQQYF. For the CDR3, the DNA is TGTGCCAGCAGCTTCGCCCTAGGTGCGGTCCAGCAGTACTTC.

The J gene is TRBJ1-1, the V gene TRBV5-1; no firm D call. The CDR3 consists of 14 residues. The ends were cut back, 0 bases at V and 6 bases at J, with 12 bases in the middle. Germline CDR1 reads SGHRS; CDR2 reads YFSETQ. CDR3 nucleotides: TGCGCCAGCAGCTTGGTCGCGACTAACGCTGAAGCTTTCTTT. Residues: CASSLVATNAEAFF. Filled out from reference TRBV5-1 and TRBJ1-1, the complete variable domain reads KAGVTQTPRYLIKTRGQQVTLSCSPISGHRSVSWYQQTPGQGLQFLFEYFSETQRNKGNFPGRFSGRQFSNSRSEMNVSTLELGDSALYLCASSLVATNAEAFFGQGTRLTVV.

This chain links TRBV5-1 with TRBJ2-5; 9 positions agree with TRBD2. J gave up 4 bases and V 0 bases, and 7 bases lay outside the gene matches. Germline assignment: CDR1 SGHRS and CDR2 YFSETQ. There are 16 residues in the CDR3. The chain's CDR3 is CASSLAPSGARETQYF. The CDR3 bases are TGCGCCAGCAGCTTGGCGCCTAGCGGGGCGAGAGAGACCCAGTACTTC.

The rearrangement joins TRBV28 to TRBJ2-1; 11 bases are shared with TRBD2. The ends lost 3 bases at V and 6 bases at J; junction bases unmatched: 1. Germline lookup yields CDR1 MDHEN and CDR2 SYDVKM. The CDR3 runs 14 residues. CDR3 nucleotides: TGTGCCAGCAGTTTTCTAGCGGGAGGCAATGAGCAGTTCTTC. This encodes CASSFLAGGNEQFF.

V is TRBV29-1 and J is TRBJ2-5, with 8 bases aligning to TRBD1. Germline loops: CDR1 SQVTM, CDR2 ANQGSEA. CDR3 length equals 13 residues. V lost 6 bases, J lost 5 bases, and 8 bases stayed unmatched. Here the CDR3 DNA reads TGCAGCGTGACACAGGGACAGGTGGAGACCCAGTACTTC. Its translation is CSVTQGQVETQYF.

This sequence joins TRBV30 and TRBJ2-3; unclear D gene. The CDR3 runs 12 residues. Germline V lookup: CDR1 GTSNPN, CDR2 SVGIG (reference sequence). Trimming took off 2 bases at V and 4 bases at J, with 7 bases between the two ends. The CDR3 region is CAWSSVSDTQYF. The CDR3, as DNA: TGTGCCTGGAGTTCGGTGTCAGATACGCAGTATTTT. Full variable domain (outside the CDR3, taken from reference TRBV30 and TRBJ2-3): SQTIHQWPATLVQPVGSPLSLECTVEGTSNPNLYWYRQAAGRGLQLLFYSVGIGQISSEVPQNLSASRPQDRQFILSSKKLLLSDSGFYLCAWSSVSDTQYFGPGTRLTVL.

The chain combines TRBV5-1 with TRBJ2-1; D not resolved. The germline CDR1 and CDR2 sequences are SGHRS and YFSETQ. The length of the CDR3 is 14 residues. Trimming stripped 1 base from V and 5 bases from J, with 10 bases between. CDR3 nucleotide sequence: TGCGCCAGCAGCTTGCTCGCGGTACACAATGAGCAGTTCTTC. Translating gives CASSLLAVHNEQFF.

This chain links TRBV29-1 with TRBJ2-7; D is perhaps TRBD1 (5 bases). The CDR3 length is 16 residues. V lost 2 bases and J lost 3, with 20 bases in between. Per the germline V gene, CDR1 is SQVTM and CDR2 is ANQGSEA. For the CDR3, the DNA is TGCAGCGTTGAACAGGGTCTCCCCTCGGCCCGCTACGAGCAGTACTTC. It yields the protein CSVEQGLPSARYEQYF.

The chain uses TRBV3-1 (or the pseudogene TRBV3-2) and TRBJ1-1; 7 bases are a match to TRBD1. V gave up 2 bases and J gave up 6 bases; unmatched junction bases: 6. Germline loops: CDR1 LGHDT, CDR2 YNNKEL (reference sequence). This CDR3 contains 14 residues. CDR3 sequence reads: CASSQLQGSAEAFF. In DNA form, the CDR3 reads TGTGCCAGCAGCCAATTACAGGGGAGCGCTGAAGCTTTCTTT.

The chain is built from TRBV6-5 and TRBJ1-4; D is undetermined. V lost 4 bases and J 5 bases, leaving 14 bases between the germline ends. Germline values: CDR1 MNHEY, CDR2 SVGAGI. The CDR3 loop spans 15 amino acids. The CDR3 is CASSSWAGLNEKLFF. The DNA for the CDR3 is TGTGCCAGCAGTTCTTGGGCAGGCCTGAATGAAAAACTGTTTTTT.